One and the same sample provided the 28 T cell receptor beta chains below, sequenced in a study of cytomegalovirus exposure and HLA in healthy donors. Some clones are missing from TCRdb's copy, which holds only in-frame ones; the method was immunoSEQ multiplex PCR. The sample yields tens of thousands of clones, roughly 94% seen once. What was sequenced was PBMCs. The receptors shown here come from a woman between 18 and 29 years old in good health and CMV-seropositive.

This sequence joins TRBV14 and TRBJ2-2; the D gene is possibly TRBD2 (6 bases). V was pared by 2 bases and J by 8 bases, with 15 bases between. Germline CDR1 and CDR2: SGHDN and FVKESK. The CDR3 spans 15 residues. This CDR3 is CASSQSGLLRGELFF. The CDR3 coding sequence is TGTGCCAGCAGCCAATCGGGACTTCTTCGTGGGGAGCTGTTTTTT.

The chain uses TRBV16 and TRBJ2-7; tentatively, D is TRBD1 (6 bases). Trimming removed 4 bases at V and 2 bases at J, with 9 bases between. The CDR3 is 13 amino acids. Germline CDR1 KGHSY, CDR2 FQNENV. CDR3 sequence reads: CASSRSGAYEQYF. The DNA for the CDR3 is TGTGCCAGCAGCCGCTCAGGGGCCTACGAGCAGTACTTC.

This rearrangement joins TRBV9 to TRBJ2-3, with TRBD2 identical over 8 bases. Germline V gene sequence: CDR1 SGDLS, CDR2 YYNGEE. V was pared by 0 bases and J by 6 bases, with 12 bases of the junction left unmatched. This CDR3 is 17 amino acids long. The CDR3, as DNA: TGTGCCAGCAGCGTAGGGTCGGAGCGGGAGTGGTTGGATACGCAGTATTTT. Amino acid sequence: CASSVGSEREWLDTQYF.

This chain connects TRBV10-1 to TRBJ2-3, with a possible D match to TRBD2 (6 bases). The V gene lost 2 bases and the J gene lost 12 bases, with 18 bases spanning the gap. CDR1 is WNHNN, CDR2 SYGVQD, per germline (reference sequence). This CDR3 comprises 14 residues. The CDR3 nucleotides read TGCGCCAGCAGTGAGGATAGGGGAGGTGGGCCACAGTATTTT. It encodes CASSEDRGGGPQYF.

This rearrangement joins TRBV7-2 to TRBJ2-1; 11 bases are a match to TRBD2. The CDR3 runs to 15 residues. Germline V lookup: CDR1 SGHTA, CDR2 FQGNSA. V lost 6 bases, J lost 3 bases, and 4 bases stayed unmatched. The CDR3 sequence: CASSSTSGVYNEQFF. CDR3 DNA sequence: TGTGCCAGCAGTTCGACTAGCGGGGTCTACAATGAGCAGTTCTTC.

The chain links TRBV30 to TRBJ2-1, with 14 bases matching TRBD2. Per the germline V gene, CDR1 is GTSNPN and CDR2 is SVGIG (reference sequence). Unmatched junction bases numbered 1, after V lost 0 bases and J lost 6 bases. The CDR3 length is 15 residues. The CDR3 loop reads CAWSVGLAGANEQFF. DNA for the CDR3: TGTGCCTGGAGTGTGGGACTAGCGGGGGCCAATGAGCAGTTCTTC.

The chain combines TRBV7-9 with TRBJ1-1, with a possible D match to TRBD1 (5 bases). V lost 1 base and J 3 bases, leaving 6 bases between the germline ends. Germline V CDR1 and CDR2: SEHNR, FQNEAQ (reference sequence). This CDR3 spans 13 amino acids. CDR3 coding DNA: TGTGCCAGCAGCTTAGGGGGGGACACTGAAGCTTTCTTT. It yields the protein CASSLGGDTEAFF.

The genes are TRBV4-1 and TRBJ1-1; 9 bases are shared with TRBD1. This CDR3 spans 16 amino acids. Germline trimming cut 4 bases from V and 5 bases from J; bases unmatched to any gene: 11. Germline V gene sequence: CDR1 MGHRA, CDR2 YSYEKL. The CDR3 loop reads CASSLGSGQGETEAFF. DNA of the CDR3: TGCGCCAGCAGCCTGGGATCGGGACAGGGTGAAACTGAAGCTTTCTTT.

The chain uses TRBV6-1 and TRBJ1-1; 11 positions agree with TRBD1. The germline CDR1 and CDR2 sequences are MNHNS and SASEGT. The V segment lost 6 bases and the J segment 5 bases; nucleotides outside the gene matches: 2. The CDR3 totals 13 residues. Here the CDR3 DNA reads TGTGCCAGCAGCGGGACAGGGGGGACTGAAGCTTTCTTT. This translates into CASSGTGGTEAFF.

The chain combines TRBV7-9 with TRBJ2-3; 7 bases align to TRBD1. With V trimmed by 7 bases and J by 4 bases, 5 bases remained unmatched. The CDR3 loop spans 13 amino acids. Germline V gene sequence: CDR1 SEHNR, CDR2 FQNEAQ (reference sequence). In DNA, the CDR3 is TGTGCCAGCAAACGGGACAGTTCAGATACGCAGTATTTT. Its protein product is CASKRDSSDTQYF.

CDR3 sequence reads: CASVRVMNTEAFF. For the CDR3, the DNA is TGTGCCAGCGTTCGAGTTATGAACACTGAAGCTTTCTTT. This chain connects TRBV5-5 to TRBJ1-1; D unclear. The germline V gene has CDR1 SGHKS and CDR2 YYEKEE (reference sequence). The CDR3 extends over 13 amino acids. Trimming left V 7 bases short and J 0 bases short, with 10 bases between.

The chain uses TRBV2 and TRBJ2-7; 13 nucleotides line up with TRBD2. J lost 7 bases, V lost 8 bases, and 11 bases had no gene match. Per the germline V gene, CDR1 is SNHLY and CDR2 is FYNNEI. CDR3 length equals 15 residues. This chain's CDR3 is CASETSGGPTGEQYF. CDR3 coding DNA: TGTGCCAGCGAGACTAGCGGGGGGCCTACGGGGGAGCAGTACTTC.

In this sample, this clone turned up once. This chain joins TRBV9 and TRBJ2-2; no reliable D call. Germline V gene lookup returns CDR1 SGDLS and CDR2 YYNGEE. Trimming removed 7 bases from V and 4 bases from J, with 8 bases in between. The CDR3 consists of 12 residues. The CDR3: CASSAGTGELFF. CDR3 DNA sequence: TGTGCCAGCTCCGCCGGCACCGGGGAGCTGTTTTTT.

J is TRBJ1-1 and V is TRBV14; 7 bases line up with TRBD1. The CDR3 contains 13 residues. The germline V gene encodes CDR1 SGHDN and CDR2 FVKESK. The V and J ends lost 1 base and 10 bases, in that order; junction bases with no gene match: 6. The CDR3 loop is CASSQVVAGGAFF. The CDR3 DNA reads as TGTGCCAGCAGCCAAGTTGTGGCAGGGGGAGCTTTCTTT.

The J gene is TRBJ2-2, the V gene TRBV29-1; 7 positions match TRBD2. Per the germline V gene, CDR1 is SQVTM and CDR2 is ANQGSEA. With V trimmed by 4 bases and J by 8 bases, 7 bases remained unmatched. The CDR3 is made up of 13 amino acids. The CDR3 region is CSVGEGLVGELFF. The CDR3 coding sequence is TGCAGCGTTGGGGAGGGGCTGGTAGGGGAGCTGTTTTTT.

About this clone itself: Other DNA sequences of this sample code for an identical CDR3. V usage is TRBV29-1 and J usage is TRBJ2-7, with D maybe TRBD2 (5 bases). Trimming left V 2 bases short and J 1 base short, with 6 bases between. This CDR3 contains 12 residues. CDR1 and CDR2 from the germline V gene are SQVTM and ANQGSEA. CDR3 DNA sequence: TGCAGCGTTGAACTAGCATCCTACGAGCAGTACTTC. Translation: CSVELASYEQYF.

J is TRBJ2-3 and V is TRBV5-1; 10 bases fit TRBD2. This CDR3 has 16 residues. In germline, CDR1 is SGHRS, CDR2 YFSETQ. V shed 5 bases and J 4 bases; nucleotides not matched to a gene: 10. This chain's CDR3 is CASRWGLAGEADTQYF. The CDR3 DNA follows: TGCGCCAGCAGGTGGGGGCTAGCGGGAGAGGCAGATACGCAGTATTTT.

This clone was seen more than once but under ten times. This chain uses TRBV4-2 with TRBJ2-3; TRBD1 aligns across 7 bases. The V segment lost 1 base and the J segment 4 bases; nucleotides outside the gene matches: 5. This CDR3 spans 15 amino acids. Germline loops: CDR1 LGHNA, CDR2 YNFKEQ. The CDR3 spells CASSQGQGVSDTQYF. CDR3 bases: TGTGCCAGCAGCCAAGGGCAGGGGGTCTCAGATACGCAGTATTTT.

V and J are TRBV30 and TRBJ2-3; TRBD2 agrees at 8 bases. The CDR3 sequence is 17 residues long. CDR1 is GTSNPN, CDR2 SVGIG, per germline (reference sequence). J lost 2 bases, V lost 3 bases, and 13 bases had no gene match. CDR3 sequence (DNA): TGTGCCTGGAGCCCCCGGCGGGGGGAACCCTCCACAGATACGCAGTATTTT. Amino acid sequence: CAWSPRRGEPSTDTQYF.

The chain employs TRBV30 and TRBJ1-3; the D gene is possibly TRBD1 (6 bases). There are 15 residues in the CDR3. The ends were cut back, 4 bases at V and 4 bases at J, with 17 bases in the middle. Per the germline V gene, CDR1 is GTSNPN and CDR2 is SVGIG (reference sequence). CDR3: CAWNPGAWSGNTIYF. CDR3 bases: TGTGCCTGGAATCCAGGGGCATGGTCCGGAAACACCATATATTTT.

The chain employs TRBV7-9 and TRBJ2-1; TRBD2 matches at 14 bases. Germline V lookup: CDR1 SEHNR, CDR2 FQNEAQ (reference sequence). This CDR3 has 16 amino acids. V was clipped by 5 bases and J by 5 bases; unmatched bases: 5. CDR3 in DNA: TGTGCCAGCAGCCCCAGACTAGCGGGAGGGGACAATGAGCAGTTCTTC. Amino acids: CASSPRLAGGDNEQFF. Looking up the rest from reference TRBV7-9 and TRBJ2-1 gives the full variable domain: DTGVSQNPRHKITKRGQNVTFRCDPISEHNRLYWYRQTLGQGPEFLTYFQNEAQLEKSRLLSDRFSAERPKGSFSTLEIQRTEQGDSAMYLCASSPRLAGGDNEQFFGPGTRLTVL.

The chain links TRBV23-1 to TRBJ1-1; D is ambiguous. TRBV23-1 is recorded as an ORF, its role being uncertain. Trimming removed 0 bases from V and 2 bases from J, with 13 bases in between. CDR3 length: 16 residues. The CDR3 DNA reads TGCGCCAGCAGTCAATCAGAGGCGCCATCAAACACTGAAGCTTTCTTT. This sequence encodes CASSQSEAPSNTEAFF.

This clone has just one count. This chain links TRBV4-3 with TRBJ2-3; TRBD2 aligns across 11 bases. The CDR3 is 16 amino acids. Germline trimming cut 2 bases from V and 4 bases from J; bases unmatched to any gene: 5. Germline lookup yields CDR1 LGHNA and CDR2 YSLEER. CDR3 coding DNA: TGCGCCAGCAGCCAAATAGCGGGGGGGCGTGCAGATACGCAGTATTTT. This gives the protein CASSQIAGGRADTQYF.

The chain has TRBV7-9 and TRBJ2-1; 7 bases agree with TRBD2. Trimming removed 4 bases from V and 5 bases from J; junction bases left unmatched: 8. The CDR3 has 15 residues. Germline V lookup: CDR1 SEHNR, CDR2 FQNEAQ (reference sequence). The chain's CDR3 is CASSSVFGRDNEQFF. CDR3 coding DNA: TGTGCCAGCAGCTCCGTATTTGGGAGGGACAATGAGCAGTTCTTC.

This clone has only a few counts. This rearrangement joins TRBV4-1 to TRBJ1-4, with D hard to call. Germline CDR1 is MGHRA and CDR2 is YSYEKL. Trimming cost V 0 bases and J 0 bases, with 14 bases left between them. CDR3 size: 18 residues. The CDR3 DNA reads as TGCGCCAGCAGCCAAGAGAGGGCGAAGGGAGCAACTAATGAAAAACTGTTTTTT. Translation: CASSQERAKGATNEKLFF.

This sequence joins TRBV7-6 and TRBJ2-7, with D maybe TRBD2 (6 bases). V was clipped by 1 base and J by 2 bases, with 12 bases between them. CDR3 size: 15 residues. CDR1 is SGHVS and CDR2 is FNYEAQ in the germline V gene. CDR3: CASSLGPSATYEQYF. CDR3 in DNA: TGTGCCAGCAGCTTAGGGCCTAGCGCGACCTACGAGCAGTACTTC.

The CDR3 reads CAWKLGAEGYTF. The CDR3 nucleotides read TGTGCCTGGAAACTGGGGGCGGAGGGCTACACCTTC. The chain joins TRBV30 to TRBJ1-2, with a weak D call TRBD1 (6 bases). V shed 4 bases and J shed 8 bases, with 14 bases lying between them. Looked up from germline, CDR1 is GTSNPN and CDR2 is SVGIG (reference sequence). The CDR3 is 12 residues long.

The chain links TRBV7-2 to TRBJ2-7; 11 bases agree with TRBD2. J lost 4 bases, V lost 5 bases, and 7 bases had no gene match. The CDR3 is 15 residues long. Germline V gene lookup returns CDR1 SGHTA and CDR2 FQGNSA. The CDR3 protein is CASSPGVAGGYEQYF. In nucleotides, the CDR3 is TGTGCCAGCAGCCCCGGGGTAGCGGGAGGGTACGAGCAGTACTTC.